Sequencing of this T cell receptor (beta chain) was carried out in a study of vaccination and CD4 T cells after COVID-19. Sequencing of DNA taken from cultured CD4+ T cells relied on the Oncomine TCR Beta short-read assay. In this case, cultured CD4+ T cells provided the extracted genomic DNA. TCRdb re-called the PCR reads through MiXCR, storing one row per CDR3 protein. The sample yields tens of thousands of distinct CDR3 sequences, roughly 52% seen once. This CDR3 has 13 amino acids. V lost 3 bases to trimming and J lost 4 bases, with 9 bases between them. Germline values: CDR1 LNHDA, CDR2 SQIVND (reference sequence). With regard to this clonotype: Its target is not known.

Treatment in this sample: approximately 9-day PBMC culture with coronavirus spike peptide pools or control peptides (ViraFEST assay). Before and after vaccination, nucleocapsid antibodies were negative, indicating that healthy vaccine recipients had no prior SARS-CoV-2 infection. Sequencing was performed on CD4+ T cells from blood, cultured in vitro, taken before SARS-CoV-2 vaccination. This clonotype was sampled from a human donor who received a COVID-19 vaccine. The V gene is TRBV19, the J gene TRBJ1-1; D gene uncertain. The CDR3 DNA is TGTGCCAGTAGTATCCCTGACCTCACTGAAGCTTTCTTT. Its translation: CASSIPDLTEAFF.